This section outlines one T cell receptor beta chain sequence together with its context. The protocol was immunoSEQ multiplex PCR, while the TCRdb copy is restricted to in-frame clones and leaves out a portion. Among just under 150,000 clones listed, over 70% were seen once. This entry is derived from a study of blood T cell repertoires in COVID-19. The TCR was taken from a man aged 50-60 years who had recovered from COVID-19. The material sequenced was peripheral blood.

CDR3 loop: CASSYPTSSGGPWAEQFF. In nucleotides, the CDR3 is TGTGCCAGCAGTTACCCCACCTCTAGCGGGGGGCCTTGGGCAGAGCAGTTCTTC. J is TRBJ2-1 and V is TRBV6-2 or TRBV6-3, with TRBD2 matching 11 bases. Germline CDR1 MNHEY, CDR2 SVGEGT. The CDR3 is 18 amino acids. The V gene end was trimmed by 2 bases and the J gene end by 10 bases; junction bases not matched to a gene: 16.